This T cell receptor (beta chain) was found in a study of T cells in Graves' hyperthyroidism and ophthalmopathy. Background on the study: Upon initial diagnosis and before any treatment, peripheral blood was collected.

Study-wide findings and caveats: Ophthalmopathy was told apart from stable hyperthyroidism by a 13 V-J model.

Graves' hyperthyroidism qualified as stable when ophthalmopathy did not progress within 18 months. RNA transcripts yielded amplified TCR beta CDR3 regions. Using the HTBI primer set, a first-round RT-PCR was run on the TCR CDR3. TCRdb analysed the multiplex PCR reads with MiXCR anew, one entry per CDR3 protein. The data show about 760,000 distinct CDR3 sequences, roughly 32% seen once. The CDR3 length is 14 residues. The germline CDR1 and CDR2 sequences are SGHTA and FQGNSA. V lost 5 bases and J lost 4, with 14 bases in between. This clonotype was seen repeatedly, ten times or more. Its antigen is still unknown.

The chain joins TRBV7-2 to TRBJ2-5; perhaps TRBD2 as D (5 bases). The sequencing sample was made of blood. The sequence derives from a woman aged 40 to 50 with Graves' hyperthyroidism. In DNA, the CDR3 is TGTGCCAGCAGCGAACCGATCCGGGGAGAGACCCAGTACTTC. Protein: CASSEPIRGETQYF.